This passage covers 32 T cell receptor beta chains from one sample sequenced in a study of shared clonotypes between healthy human individuals. Sequencing was performed with immunoSEQ multiplex PCR; in TCRdb, only in-frame clones are kept and a portion is missing. Here the sample spans about 490,000 clones, around 80% being singletons. Input material: PBMCs. The receptors shown here come from a woman aged 40 to 50 in good health. Some clones in this sample may be carry-over from other donors' samples.

The V call is TRBV5-1, the J call TRBJ2-2, with a weak D call TRBD1 (6 bases). V was pared by 0 bases and J by 5 bases, with 14 bases between. CDR1 is SGHRS and CDR2 is YFSETQ in the germline V gene. This CDR3 spans 16 amino acids. CDR3 DNA sequence: TGCGCCAGCAGCTTGGAGGGGGACCCAAAAACCGGGGAGCTGTTTTTT. Protein sequence: CASSLEGDPKTGELFF. Full variable domain (missing parts from reference TRBV5-1 and TRBJ2-2): KAGVTQTPRYLIKTRGQQVTLSCSPISGHRSVSWYQQTPGQGLQFLFEYFSETQRNKGNFPGRFSGRQFSNSRSEMNVSTLELGDSALYLCASSLEGDPKTGELFFGEGSRLTVL.

Details on this clone: It may be a read error: a sequence one base away is much more abundant. The chain couples TRBV7-2 to TRBJ2-1, with 10 bases identical to TRBD2. Germline CDR1 and CDR2: SGHTA and FQGNSA. This CDR3 spans 18 amino acids. The junction had 7 bases not matched to a gene; V was cut back by 2 bases and J by 0 bases. In DNA, the CDR3 is TGTGCCAGCAGCTTATGGGCCGCTAGCGGGAGCTCCTACAATGAGCAGTTCTTC. Protein: CASSLWAASGSSYNEQFF.

The chain couples TRBV5-1 to TRBJ2-1; D not certain. The CDR3 sequence is 16 residues long. V was shortened by 0 bases and J by 0 bases, with 10 bases between the two germline ends. CDR1 is SGHRS and CDR2 is YFSETQ in the germline V gene. The CDR3 DNA reads as TGCGCCAGCAGCTTGGATGTCGCGAGCTCCTACAATGAGCAGTTCTTC. Its translation is CASSLDVASSYNEQFF.

This rearrangement joins TRBV30 to TRBJ2-7; 12 nucleotides match TRBD2. The CDR3 runs 16 residues. CDR1 and CDR2 from the germline V gene are GTSNPN and SVGIG (reference sequence). The V and J ends lost 4 bases and 4 bases, in that order; junction bases with no gene match: 11. The CDR3 DNA reads TGTGCCTGGACGAGGAGACTAGCGGGAGAAGGTTACGAGCAGTACTTC. Protein sequence: CAWTRRLAGEGYEQYF.

The chain recombines TRBV27 with TRBJ2-7; 11 bases line up with TRBD2. CDR3 length: 15 residues. CDR1 is MNHEY, CDR2 SMNVEV, per germline (reference sequence). Losses at the gene ends were 3 bases for V and 0 bases for J; bases not matched to a gene: 1. Here the CDR3 DNA reads TGTGCCAGCAGTTTTGGGACTAGCGGCTCCTACGAGCAGTACTTC. It yields the protein CASSFGTSGSYEQYF.

The chain couples TRBV28 to TRBJ2-3; D is perhaps TRBD2 (6 bases). CDR3 length: 14 amino acids. V lost 6 bases to trimming and J lost 3 bases, with 13 bases between them. The germline gives CDR1 MDHEN, CDR2 SYDVKM. The CDR3 nucleotides are TGTGCCAGCAGGGAGCGGGTTGATACAGATACGCAGTATTTT. The encoded protein is CASRERVDTDTQYF.

The chain links TRBV5-7 to TRBJ2-3, with D tentatively TRBD1 (5 bases). TRBV5-7 is given ORF status, its function remaining uncertain. Trimming removed 0 bases from V and 6 bases from J, with 5 bases in between. CDR3 length: 12 residues. This CDR3 is CASSLEGDTQYF. As DNA, the CDR3 is TGTGCCAGCAGCTTGGAGGGGGATACGCAGTATTTT.

This chain uses TRBV28 with TRBJ2-5; D is uncertain. The J call is in doubt because the DNA end fits TRBJ2-7 better. CDR1 is MDHEN and CDR2 is SYDVKM in the germline V gene. The CDR3 sequence is 14 residues long. The CDR3 region has the DNA TGTGCCAGCAGTCCCAACTACTACTCCTACGAGCAGTACTTC. Protein: CASSPNYYSYEQYF.

This chain connects TRBV11-2 to TRBJ2-1, with 7 nucleotides matching TRBD2. There are 16 residues in the CDR3. CDR1 SGHAT and CDR2 FQNNGV come from the germline V gene. V lost 1 base to trimming and J lost 4 bases; unmatched junction nucleotides: 7. CDR3 in amino acids: CASSLVASSGYNEQFF. The DNA of the CDR3 is TGTGCCAGCAGCTTAGTCGCCTCTAGCGGATACAATGAGCAGTTCTTC.

The chain combines TRBV29-1 with TRBJ2-3; D is ambiguous. The CDR3 is 14 amino acids. V was pared by 4 bases and J by 0 bases, with 11 bases between. CDR1 SQVTM and CDR2 ANQGSEA come from the germline V gene. CDR3 protein: CSVGGVESTDTQYF. The CDR3 nucleotides are TGCAGCGTTGGAGGAGTCGAAAGCACAGATACGCAGTATTTT.

The CDR3, as DNA: TGTGCCAGCAGTGAGGCAGGGGGCCGAGGTGGCGCTGAAGCTTTCTTT. It translates to CASSEAGGRGGAEAFF. The chain couples TRBV6-1 to TRBJ1-1; 8 bases fit TRBD1. V trimming: 3 bases; J trimming: 6 bases; junction bases outside the gene matches: 12. This CDR3 is 16 amino acids long. Germline V gene data show CDR1 as MNHNS and CDR2 as SASEGT.

The rearrangement joins TRBV11-2 to TRBJ2-1, with D tentatively TRBD2 (5 bases). Germline values: CDR1 SGHAT, CDR2 FQNNGV. The CDR3 has 15 residues. The V end was cut by 2 bases, the J end by 6 bases, with 14 bases between. CDR3 residues: CASSLSRERSNEQFF. The CDR3 coding sequence is TGTGCCAGCAGCTTATCGAGGGAACGGAGCAATGAGCAGTTCTTC.

The genes are TRBV4-2 and TRBJ2-7; tentatively, D is TRBD2 (5 bases). Germline V gives CDR1 LGHNA, CDR2 YNFKEQ. The ends were cut back, 0 bases at V and 0 bases at J, with 9 bases in the middle. The CDR3 consists of 15 residues. The CDR3 DNA follows: TGTGCCAGCAGCCAAGATCAAGGGAGCTCCTACGAGCAGTACTTC. Amino acid sequence: CASSQDQGSSYEQYF.

This chain connects TRBV28 to TRBJ2-1; no firm D call. This CDR3 has 14 residues. V was trimmed by 3 bases and J by 1 base, leaving 7 bases between them. Germline assignment: CDR1 MDHEN and CDR2 SYDVKM. CDR3 sequence: CASSFSQSYNEQFF. The CDR3 DNA is TGTGCCAGCAGTTTCAGTCAGTCCTACAATGAGCAGTTCTTC.

This clone has more than one count but fewer than ten. J is TRBJ2-2 and V is TRBV7-3, with D perhaps being TRBD1 or TRBD2 (5 bases each). Germline V lookup: CDR1 SGHTA, CDR2 FQGTGA. The V end was cut by 5 bases, the J end by 3 bases, with 19 bases between. The CDR3 runs 17 residues. The CDR3 region is CASSPVGPRGDTGELFF. Here the CDR3 DNA reads TGTGCCAGCAGCCCTGTTGGACCCCGAGGGGACACCGGGGAGCTGTTTTTT.

This clone was observed once. The chain recombines TRBV5-1 with TRBJ2-7, with 10 bases lining up with TRBD1. The CDR3 contains 13 residues. In germline, CDR1 is SGHRS, CDR2 YFSETQ. The V segment lost 4 bases and the J segment 6 bases; nucleotides outside the gene matches: 4. CDR3 sequence (DNA): TGCGCCAGCAGCGGCCGGGACAGGGGCGAGCAGTACTTC. Translated: CASSGRDRGEQYF.

This clone occurred a few times. This chain joins TRBV9 and TRBJ1-2; 8 bases are a match to TRBD1. This CDR3 has 20 residues. CDR1 and CDR2 from the germline V gene are SGDLS and YYNGEE. The junction had 18 bases not matched to a gene; V was cut back by 1 base and J by 1 base. The CDR3 bases are TGTGCCAGCAGCGTACCGTTGGACAGGGCCGTTCTGCAATTTAACTATGGCTACACCTTC. It encodes CASSVPLDRAVLQFNYGYTF.

This clone showed up many times. This CDR3 is also generated by other DNA sequences in the sample. The chain uses TRBV10-3 and TRBJ2-7; D may match TRBD1 or TRBD2 (5 bases each). The germline V and J ends were trimmed by 4 bases and 7 bases, with 11 bases remaining between them. The CDR3 runs to 12 residues. The germline V gene has CDR1 ENHRY and CDR2 SYGVKD. The chain's CDR3 is CAISAQGGEQYF. In DNA form, the CDR3 reads TGTGCCATCAGTGCCCAGGGCGGGGAGCAGTACTTC.

This rearrangement joins TRBV27 to TRBJ2-6; D uncertain. This CDR3 has 16 residues. Germline V gene sequence: CDR1 MNHEY, CDR2 SMNVEV (reference sequence). The V end lost 6 bases, the J end lost 4 bases, and 16 bases lay between the germline ends. CDR3 coding DNA: TGTGCCAGCAGCCCGAGAATGGCGTCGGGGGCCAACGTCCTGACTTTC. This gives the protein CASSPRMASGANVLTF.

This clone was recorded once. V usage is TRBV19 and J usage is TRBJ2-1; 12 bases are shared with TRBD2. CDR1 is LNHDA, CDR2 SQIVND, per germline (reference sequence). Germline trimming cut 5 bases from V and 10 bases from J; bases unmatched to any gene: 15. The CDR3 covers 17 residues. The CDR3 nucleotides read TGTGCCAGTAGTTTACCGGGACTAGCGGGCCTCCCATGGGAGCAGTTCTTC. Translated, it gives CASSLPGLAGLPWEQFF.

The rearrangement joins TRBV7-8 to TRBJ2-7; the D is unclear. The CDR3 sequence is 12 residues long. Deletions cut 2 bases from V and 2 bases from J, with 4 bases between. CDR1 is SGHVS and CDR2 is FQNEAQ in the germline V gene. Here the CDR3 DNA reads TGTGCCAGCAGCTTATCCCCCTACGAGCAGTACTTC. Translation gives CASSLSPYEQYF.

The chain couples TRBV5-1 to TRBJ2-1; 7 bases align to TRBD1. This CDR3 region has 15 residues. The ends lost 4 bases at V and 0 bases at J; junction bases unmatched: 4. Germline assignment: CDR1 SGHRS and CDR2 YFSETQ. The CDR3 DNA reads as TGCGCCAGCAGCACACAGGGGAGCTCCTACAATGAGCAGTTCTTC. This translates into CASSTQGSSYNEQFF.

CDR3 in DNA: TGTGCCTCTACAGGGGCCAACACTGAAGCTTTCTTT. This sequence encodes CASTGANTEAFF. The chain uses TRBV7-9 and TRBJ1-1; 7 nucleotides match TRBD1. The J segment lost 2 bases and the V segment lost 11 bases, leaving 5 bases of the junction unmatched. Germline CDR1 is SEHNR and CDR2 is FQNEAQ (reference sequence). The CDR3 has 12 residues.

About this clone itself: With a much larger clone just one base away, this may be a read error. This rearrangement joins TRBV29-1 to TRBJ2-1; no clear D. Germline lookup yields CDR1 SQVTM and CDR2 ANQGSEA. The CDR3 has 11 amino acids. The V end was cut by 0 bases, the J end by 10 bases, with 7 bases between. CDR3 sequence reads: CSVEDRREQFF. CDR3 bases: TGCAGCGTTGAAGACCGGCGCGAGCAGTTCTTC.

The rearrangement joins TRBV7-2 to TRBJ2-1, with D possibly TRBD2 on 9 matching bases. V was shortened by 5 bases and J by 7 bases, with 21 bases between the two germline ends. Germline V gene data show CDR1 as SGHTA and CDR2 as FQGNSA. The CDR3 loop spans 16 amino acids. The chain's CDR3 is CASSIQGAREGNEQFF. CDR3 nucleotide sequence: TGTGCCAGCAGCATTCAGGGGGCGCGGGAGGGTAATGAGCAGTTCTTC.

This clone was counted between two and nine times. The gene calls are TRBV7-6 and TRBJ2-2; the match to TRBD2 covers 10 bases. The CDR3 contains 17 residues. CDR1 and CDR2 (germline): SGHVS, FNYEAQ. V was pared by 1 base and J by 5 bases, with 7 bases of the junction left unmatched. The CDR3 DNA sequence: TGTGCCAGCAGCTTAGGGAGCGGGAGGGCCAGAACCGGGGAGCTGTTTTTT. Translation gives CASSLGSGRARTGELFF.

The chain recombines TRBV11-2 with TRBJ2-1; D perhaps matches TRBD2 (6 bases). Deletions cut 1 base from V and 3 bases from J, with 13 bases between. CDR1 is SGHAT, CDR2 FQNNGV, per germline. This CDR3 is 16 amino acids long. The DNA for the CDR3 is TGTGCCAGCAGCTTAGGGGCGGGACCGGTCTACAATGAGCAGTTCTTC. It codes for CASSLGAGPVYNEQFF.

This clone was observed a few times. The J gene is TRBJ2-5, the V gene TRBV6-1; unclear D gene. Germline assignment: CDR1 MNHNS and CDR2 SASEGT. Deletions cut 1 base from V and 2 bases from J, with 5 bases between. The CDR3 covers 13 residues. The CDR3 loop is CASSEVQQETQYF. CDR3 bases: TGTGCCAGCAGTGAAGTACAGCAAGAGACCCAGTACTTC.

The gene calls are TRBV15 and TRBJ1-5, with 7 positions matching TRBD1. Germline V gene sequence: CDR1 LNHNV, CDR2 YYDKDF (reference sequence). V shed 1 base and J 7 bases; nucleotides not matched to a gene: 7. The CDR3 is made up of 15 amino acids. The CDR3 is CATSRGGGGWQPQHF. DNA of the CDR3: TGTGCCACCAGCAGAGGTGGAGGGGGCTGGCAGCCCCAGCATTTT.

Remarks on this clone: This same CDR3 is encoded by further DNA sequences in the sample. The genes are TRBV7-9 and TRBJ1-5, with D possibly TRBD1 on 5 matching bases. Germline CDR1 is SEHNR and CDR2 is FQNEAQ (reference sequence). V dropped 0 bases and J dropped 4 bases, with 10 bases sitting between them. The CDR3 covers 15 residues. CDR3 coding DNA: TGTGCCAGCAGCTTAGCAGGGACTGCTAATCAGCCCCAGCATTTT. Translating it yields CASSLAGTANQPQHF.

V usage is TRBV5-1 and J usage is TRBJ2-2, with D tentatively TRBD2 (6 bases). V shed 0 bases and J shed 4 bases, with 13 bases lying between them. The CDR3 totals 16 residues. Germline CDR1 and CDR2: SGHRS and YFSETQ. CDR3 DNA: TGCGCCAGCAGCTTGGGGCTAGCGTCGGGCACCGGGGAGCTGTTTTTT. Translating gives CASSLGLASGTGELFF.

The genes are TRBV5-1 and TRBJ1-1; 10 nucleotides align to TRBD1. After removal of 0 bases from V and 4 bases from J, the junction contained 12 bases not matched to a gene. This CDR3 is built from 18 residues. Looked up from germline, CDR1 is SGHRS and CDR2 is YFSETQ. The CDR3 reads CASSLGVPGQGRGTEAFF. CDR3 DNA: TGCGCCAGCAGCTTGGGCGTCCCGGGACAGGGGCGAGGCACTGAAGCTTTCTTT.